Listed here is a single T cell receptor (beta chain). This sample is drawn from a study of cytomegalovirus exposure and HLA in healthy donors. PCR amplification relied on 60 Vbeta primers (plus 13 Jbeta primers). The protocol was immunoSEQ multiplex PCR, while the TCRdb copy is restricted to in-frame clones and leaves out a portion. The table has 110,000 to 150,000 clones, about 71% seen once. This receptor was obtained from a woman between 55 and 75 years old in good health and CMV-seropositive. The sequencing sample was made of PBMCs.

CDR3 protein: CSATLSGRPDTQYF. Here the CDR3 DNA reads TGCAGCGCTACTCTTAGCGGGAGACCAGATACGCAGTATTTT. The J gene is TRBJ2-3, the V gene TRBV29-1, with TRBD2 matching 9 bases. Germline trimming cut 7 bases from V and 4 bases from J; bases unmatched to any gene: 9. Germline V gives CDR1 SQVTM, CDR2 ANQGSEA. This CDR3 is built from 14 residues.